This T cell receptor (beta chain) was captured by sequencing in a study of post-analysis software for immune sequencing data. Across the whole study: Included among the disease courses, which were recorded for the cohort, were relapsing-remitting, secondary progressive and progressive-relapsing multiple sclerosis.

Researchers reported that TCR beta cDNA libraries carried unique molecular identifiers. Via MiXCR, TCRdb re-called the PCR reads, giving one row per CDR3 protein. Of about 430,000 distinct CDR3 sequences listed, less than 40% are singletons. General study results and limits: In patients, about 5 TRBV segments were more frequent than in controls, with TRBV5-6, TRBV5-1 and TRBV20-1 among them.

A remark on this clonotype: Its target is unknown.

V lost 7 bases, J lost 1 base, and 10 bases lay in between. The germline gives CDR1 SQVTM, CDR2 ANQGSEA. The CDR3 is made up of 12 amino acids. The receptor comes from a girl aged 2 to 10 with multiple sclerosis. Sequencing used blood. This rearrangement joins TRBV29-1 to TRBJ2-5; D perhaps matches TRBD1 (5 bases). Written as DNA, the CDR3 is TGCAGCGACCCCCAGGGCCAAGAGACCCAGTACTTC. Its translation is CSDPQGQETQYF.